This passage covers 12 T cell receptor beta chains from one sample sequenced in a study of cytomegalovirus exposure and HLA in healthy donors. TCRdb's table, derived via immunoSEQ multiplex PCR, lists solely in-frame clones and lacks some. The data contain hundreds of thousands of clones, less than 85% of them singletons. Sequencing was done on a sample of PBMCs. The receptors were gathered from a woman aged 18-29 years in good health and CMV-seronegative.

This chain joins TRBV27 and TRBJ2-5, with 10 bases matching TRBD1. TRBJ2-7 explains the end of the DNA better; the J call may be wrong. This CDR3 comprises 14 residues. Germline CDR1 is MNHEY and CDR2 is SMNVEV (reference sequence). The CDR3 sequence is CASSAGTGAYEQYF. In nucleotides, the CDR3 is TGTGCCAGCAGTGCCGGGACAGGGGCGTACGAGCAGTACTTC.

On this clone itself: Other DNA sequences within the sample encode an identical CDR3. This rearrangement joins TRBV15 to TRBJ2-7; D may be TRBD1 (6 bases). This CDR3 has 13 residues. Germline CDR1 reads LNHNV; CDR2 reads YYDKDF (reference sequence). V lost 3 bases, J lost 2 bases, and 8 bases lay in between. The CDR3 DNA reads as TGTGCCACCAGCAGGGACAGAACCTACGAGCAGTACTTC. This translates into CATSRDRTYEQYF.

V is TRBV6-5 and J is TRBJ1-1; D gene ambiguous. Germline CDR1 reads MNHEY; CDR2 reads SVGAGI. The CDR3 consists of 13 residues. The V end lost 10 bases, the J end lost 0 bases, and 12 bases lay between the germline ends. CDR3 sequence (DNA): TGTGCCAACACGCCGGACTTGAACACTGAAGCTTTCTTT. This gives the protein CANTPDLNTEAFF.

The chain couples TRBV30 to TRBJ2-7; D is possibly TRBD1 or TRBD2 (5 bases each). The CDR3 is 14 amino acids. From germline, CDR1 is GTSNPN and CDR2 SVGIG (reference sequence). V was shortened by 0 bases and J by 5 bases, with 14 bases between the two germline ends. Here the CDR3 DNA reads TGTGCCTGGAGTGTACTGGGGGTATGGAACGAGCAGTACTTC. Its protein product is CAWSVLGVWNEQYF.

The chain couples TRBV14 to TRBJ2-7; no definite D call. This CDR3 comprises 14 residues. Germline lookup yields CDR1 SGHDN and CDR2 FVKESK. V was pared by 4 bases and J by 1 base, with 11 bases between. The CDR3 DNA sequence: TGTGCCAGCAGCCTGGATAGAGTTTCCTACGAGCAGTACTTC. Translation gives CASSLDRVSYEQYF.

J is TRBJ1-1 and V is TRBV13; D gene unclear. Trimming removed 5 bases at V and 0 bases at J, with 10 bases between. CDR1 is PRHDT and CDR2 is FYEKMQ in the germline V gene (reference sequence). This CDR3 spans 14 amino acids. DNA of the CDR3: TGTGCCAGCAGCATCCCATGGGTGAACACTGAAGCTTTCTTT. It translates to CASSIPWVNTEAFF.

V gene TRBV5-1 combines with J gene TRBJ2-7; 9 bases fit TRBD1. Germline CDR1 is SGHRS and CDR2 is YFSETQ. The CDR3 totals 15 residues. V lost 4 bases, J lost 5 bases, and 10 bases stayed unmatched. CDR3 DNA: TGCGCCAGCAGCGGCGGGGGACAGGGATTCGACGAGCAGTACTTC. As protein: CASSGGGQGFDEQYF.

This clone was counted only a few times. V gene TRBV30 combines with J gene TRBJ1-3; D is ambiguous. The V end was cut by 0 bases, the J end by 0 bases, with 9 bases between. This CDR3 comprises 15 residues. Germline-derived CDR1 and CDR2 are GTSNPN and SVGIG (reference sequence). As DNA, the CDR3 is TGTGCCTGGAGTGTGCCCAGGAGCTCTGGAAACACCATATATTTT. Amino acids: CAWSVPRSSGNTIYF.

CDR3 protein: CASSFPAGELFF. CDR3 coding DNA: TGTGCCAGCAGTTTCCCAGCCGGGGAGCTGTTTTTT. The chain carries TRBV27 and TRBJ2-2; D is undetermined. CDR3 length: 12 amino acids. Germline V lookup: CDR1 MNHEY, CDR2 SMNVEV (reference sequence). V lost 3 bases and J lost 6, with 5 bases in between.

This rearrangement joins TRBV18 to TRBJ1-1; possibly TRBD1 for D (5 bases). Germline CDR1 KGHSH, CDR2 LQKENI. This CDR3 spans 13 amino acids. The ends were cut back, 3 bases at V and 10 bases at J, with 15 bases in the middle. DNA of the CDR3: TGTGCCAGCTCACCGGGACGCACGCGAGGAGCTTTCTTT. Protein product: CASSPGRTRGAFF.

The V and J genes are TRBV6-1 and TRBJ2-3, with 9 bases that match TRBD1. Looked up from germline, CDR1 is MNHNS and CDR2 is SASEGT. The CDR3 covers 15 residues. V was pared by 0 bases and J by 4 bases, with 2 bases of the junction left unmatched. CDR3 bases: TGTGCCAGCAGTGAAGCCACAGGGGGCGCAGATACGCAGTATTTT. Translation: CASSEATGGADTQYF.

This chain joins TRBV6-6 and TRBJ2-2; D is unresolved. Germline CDR1 is MNHNY and CDR2 is SVGAGI (reference sequence). The CDR3 covers 16 residues. Trimming shortened V by 8 bases and J by 4 bases, and 20 bases separated the two germline ends. CDR3 sequence reads: CASDRSADISTGELFF. The CDR3 coding sequence is TGTGCCAGCGACCGGTCGGCAGATATTTCCACCGGGGAGCTGTTTTTT.